The rows below give T cell receptor beta chains drawn from one sample of a study of metastatic and nonmetastatic thyroid tumors. TCRdb called clones again from the PCR reads with MiXCR. The profile shows about 64,000 clones, around 16% of them singletons. What was sequenced was blood. Receptors were obtained from a male donor with papillary thyroid cancer or a benign thyroid nodule (not recorded which). Some clones in this sample may be carry-over from other donors' samples. The CDR3 runs from the conserved cysteine through the conserved F or W. The order of the fields is J gene, clone size, D gene, V gene, CDR3 protein, CDR3 DNA. D genes are given only for firm matches. Clone size is stated in some rows and not others, as once, few, many or a class when expanded.

J: TRBJ2-5; size: many; D: TRBD1; V: TRBV11-2; CDR3: CASSPPRTGGEGTQYF; DNA: TGTGCCAGCAGCCCCCCCAGGACAGGGGGCGAGGGGACCCAGTACTTC
J: TRBJ2-1; size: .; D: TRBD1; V: TRBV9; CDR3: CASSVGIAGGDEQFF; DNA: TGTGCCAGCAGCGTAGGTATAGCAGGGGGCGATGAGCAGTTCTTC
J: TRBJ2-2; size: many; D: TRBD2; V: TRBV11-3; CDR3: CATSGGGPGELFF; DNA: TGTGCGACCTCAGGCGGGGGACCGGGGGAGCTGTTTTTT
J: TRBJ1-2; size: .; D: .; V: TRBV5-1; CDR3: CASSLSAGLANYGYTF; DNA: TGCGCCAGCAGCTTGTCAGCGGGTTTAGCTAACTATGGCTACACCTTC
J: TRBJ1-1; size: many; D: .; V: TRBV30; CDR3: CAWRETIEAFF; DNA: TGTGCCTGGAGGGAGACGATTGAAGCTTTCTTT
J: TRBJ1-5; size: many; D: TRBD1; V: TRBV18; CDR3: CASSPPGQDINQPQHF; DNA: TGTGCCAGCTCACCCCCGGGACAGGACATCAATCAGCCCCAGCATTTT
J: TRBJ1-5; size: .; D: TRBD1; V: TRBV28; CDR3: CASNGQGSNQPQHF; DNA: TGTGCCAGCAACGGACAGGGCTCCAATCAGCCCCAGCATTTT
J: TRBJ2-1; size: once; D: .; V: TRBV20-1; CDR3: CSARELARSYNEQFF; DNA: TGCAGTGCTAGAGAACTAGCCAGGAGCTACAATGAGCAGTTCTTC
J: TRBJ2-7; size: many; D: .; V: TRBV7-8; CDR3: CASSIRRGTEEQYF; DNA: TGTGCCAGCAGCATCCGCAGGGGCACAGAAGAGCAGTACTTC
J: TRBJ2-3; size: many; D: TRBD2; V: TRBV7-3; CDR3: CASSSQGAGGRDTQYF; DNA: TGTGCCAGCAGCTCCCAGGGAGCGGGGGGCCGGGATACGCAGTATTTT
J: TRBJ2-1; size: many; D: .; V: TRBV7-9; CDR3: CASSKETGEQFF; DNA: TGTGCCAGCAGCAAAGAGACGGGTGAGCAGTTCTTC
J: TRBJ2-2; size: .; D: .; V: TRBV12-3/TRBV12-4; CDR3: CASSLGRRLANTGELFF; DNA: TGTGCCAGCAGTTTAGGGCGGCGCCTAGCGAACACCGGGGAGCTGTTTTTT
J: TRBJ1-2; size: many; D: .; V: TRBV6-1; CDR3: CASSEALFQGLEGYTF; DNA: TGTGCCAGCAGTGAAGCGCTTTTTCAGGGTCTGGAGGGCTACACCTTC
J: TRBJ1-2; size: many; D: .; V: TRBV20-1; CDR3: CSARGVAGDGYTF; DNA: TGCAGTGCTAGAGGGGTGGCAGGGGACGGCTACACCTTC
J: TRBJ2-1; size: many; D: TRBD2; V: TRBV6-2/TRBV6-3; CDR3: CASSYGERESSYNEQFF; DNA: TGTGCCAGCAGTTACGGGGAGCGGGAGAGCTCCTACAATGAGCAGTTCTTC
J: TRBJ1-5; size: .; D: TRBD1; V: TRBV27; CDR3: CASWTGTQPQHF; DNA: TGTGCCAGTTGGACAGGGACCCAGCCCCAGCATTTT
J: TRBJ2-7; size: many; D: .; V: TRBV6-1; CDR3: CASRLSTGAKQYF; DNA: TGTGCCAGCAGGCTCTCCACAGGAGCAAAGCAGTACTTC
J: TRBJ1-1; size: many; D: TRBD1; V: TRBV4-1; CDR3: CATRGTGESEAFF; DNA: TGCGCCACCAGGGGGACGGGGGAGAGTGAAGCTTTCTTT
J: TRBJ1-2; size: few; D: .; V: TRBV27; CDR3: CASRPLAGAPNYGYTF; DNA: TGTGCCAGCAGACCACTCGCAGGGGCCCCTAACTATGGCTACACCTTC
J: TRBJ2-7; size: few; D: TRBD1; V: TRBV6-1; CDR3: CASREKGAPYEQYF; DNA: TGTGCCAGCAGAGAAAAGGGGGCCCCCTACGAGCAGTACTTC